This T cell receptor beta chain was identified during a study of cytomegalovirus exposure and HLA in healthy donors. For the study at large: When 300 to 500 donors were genotyped, roughly 80% of them were found to fall in the Caucasian-associated ancestry cluster.

Concerning this clone itself: As yet, its antigen is unknown.

Points from the study as a whole: Previously analyzed data showed that most TCR beta V segments were productive at a frequency of about 87% or about 30%. Within a later analysis, the majority of CMV-associated TCR beta chains appeared HLA-restricted. The study put 150 or so TCR beta chains on its list as cytomegalovirus-associated.

This PCR relied on a set of 60 Vbeta primers and 13 Jbeta primers. Data came from immunoSEQ multiplex PCR; TCRdb stores just in-frame clones and leaves some out. The sample gives around 100,000 clones, roughly 80% of which show up once; over 20% is in the top ten. The TCR sequence derives from a man under 40 in good health and CMV-seropositive. Sample: PBMCs.

CDR3 region: CASSSLAGSGELFF. Written as DNA, the CDR3 is TGTGCCAGCAGCTCCCTAGCGGGATCCGGGGAGCTGTTTTTT. The rearrangement joins TRBV11-2 to TRBJ2-2; 9 bases align to TRBD2. Germline CDR1 and CDR2: SGHAT and FQNNGV. The CDR3 totals 14 residues. J was trimmed by 6 bases and V by 4 bases; bases with no gene match: 3.